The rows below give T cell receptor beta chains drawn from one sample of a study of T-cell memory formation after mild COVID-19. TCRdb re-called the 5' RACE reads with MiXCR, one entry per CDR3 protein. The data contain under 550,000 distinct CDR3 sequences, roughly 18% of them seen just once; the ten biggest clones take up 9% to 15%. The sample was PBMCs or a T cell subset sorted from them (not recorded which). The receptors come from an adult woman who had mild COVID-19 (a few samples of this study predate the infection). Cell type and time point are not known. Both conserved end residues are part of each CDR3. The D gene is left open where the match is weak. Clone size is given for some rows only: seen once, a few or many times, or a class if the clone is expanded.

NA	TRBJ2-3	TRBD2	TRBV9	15	TGTGCCAGCAGCGTAGACCTAGCGGCCACAGATACGCAGTATTTT	CASSVDLAATDTQYF
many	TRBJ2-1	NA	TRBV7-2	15	TGTGCCAGCAGCTTATTTAAGGGTACCTACAATGAGCAGTTCTTC	CASSLFKGTYNEQFF
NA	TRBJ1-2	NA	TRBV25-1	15	TGTGCCAGCAGGAACTCTAATCAGGGATCTGCTGGCTACACCTTC	CASRNSNQGSAGYTF
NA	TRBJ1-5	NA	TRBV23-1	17	TGCGCCAGCCGCAAGGGCCTGGGGGGCGCGGCGTCTGGGCCCCAGCATTTT	CASRKGLGGAASGPQHF
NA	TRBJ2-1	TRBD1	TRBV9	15	TGTGCCAGCAGCGAGGGACAGGGAACCTACAATGAGCAGTTCTTC	CASSEGQGTYNEQFF
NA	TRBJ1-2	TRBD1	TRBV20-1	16	TGCAGTGCTAGAGCCCCTATGAGGGGGACAGCCTATGGCTACACCTTC	CSARAPMRGTAYGYTF
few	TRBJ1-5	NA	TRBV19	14	TGTGCCAGTAGAGCGGACAGTAACAATCAGCCCCAGCATTTT	CASRADSNNQPQHF
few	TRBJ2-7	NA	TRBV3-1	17	TGTGCCAGCAGCCAAGCTCCGGACCTACGTGAACCCTACGAGCAGTACTTC	CASSQAPDLREPYEQYF
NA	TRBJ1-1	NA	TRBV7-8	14	TGTGCCAGCAGCTTAGGTGGATCGAGGTCTGAAGCTTTCTTT	CASSLGGSRSEAFF
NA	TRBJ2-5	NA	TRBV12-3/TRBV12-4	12	TGTGCCAGCGGGGGGGCCGGTGAGACCCAGTACTTC	CASGGAGETQYF
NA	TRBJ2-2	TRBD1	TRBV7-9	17	TGTGCCAGCAGCATCTCAGGGGGCGAGGCGAACACCGGGGAGCTGTTTTTT	CASSISGGEANTGELFF
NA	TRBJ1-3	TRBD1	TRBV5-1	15	TGCGCCAGCAGCTTGTACAGGGGCTCTGGAAACACCATATATTTT	CASSLYRGSGNTIYF
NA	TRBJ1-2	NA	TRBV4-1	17	TGCGCCAGCAGCCAAGATATGGGTTCTTGGGGGCGCGGAGGCTACACCTTC	CASSQDMGSWGRGGYTF
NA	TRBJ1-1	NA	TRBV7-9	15	TGTGCCAGCAGCTTAGTGTCGGGCAGGGACACTGAAGCTTTCTTT	CASSLVSGRDTEAFF
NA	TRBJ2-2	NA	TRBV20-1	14	TGCAGTGCTAGTCGGCAGGGCAACACCGGGGAGCTGTTTTTT	CSASRQGNTGELFF
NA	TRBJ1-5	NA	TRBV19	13	TGTGCCAGTAGTAGTCGGCTAAATCAGCCCCAGCATTTT	CASSSRLNQPQHF
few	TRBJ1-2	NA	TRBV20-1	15	TGCAGTGCTAGAGATGGGGGACATCGTAGCTATGGCTACACCTTC	CSARDGGHRSYGYTF
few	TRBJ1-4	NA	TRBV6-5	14	TGTGCCAGCAGGCGGACAGCAACTAATGAAAAACTGTTTTTT	CASRRTATNEKLFF
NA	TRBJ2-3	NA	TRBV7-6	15	TGTGCCAGCAGCTTAACGGCCGACAGCACAGATACGCAGTATTTT	CASSLTADSTDTQYF
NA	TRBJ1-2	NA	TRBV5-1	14	TGCGCCAGCAGCTTACCCGGGACGGACTATGGCTACACCTTC	CASSLPGTDYGYTF
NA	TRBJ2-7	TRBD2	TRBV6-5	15	TGTGCCAGCAGTTCGAAGGGACTAGCGAACTACGAGCAGTACTTC	CASSSKGLANYEQYF
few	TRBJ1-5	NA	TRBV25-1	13	TGTGCCAGCAGTGATAGGGTTTGGCAGCCCCAGCATTTT	CASSDRVWQPQHF
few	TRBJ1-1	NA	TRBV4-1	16	TGCGCCAGCAGCAAAGGAGGGAGCCCTCCCGGTACTGAAGCTTTCTTT	CASSKGGSPPGTEAFF
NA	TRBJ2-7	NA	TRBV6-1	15	TGTGCCAGCAGTCCCCGCCGGGGGGCTGGGGACGAGCAGTACTTC	CASSPRRGAGDEQYF
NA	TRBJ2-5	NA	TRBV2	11	TGTGCCAGCAGTCCTAGGACGGACCCGTACTTC	CASSPRTDPYF
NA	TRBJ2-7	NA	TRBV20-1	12	TGCAGTGCCAGAGATAGCGACTACGAGCAGTACTTC	CSARDSDYEQYF
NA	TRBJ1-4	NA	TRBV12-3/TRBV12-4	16	TGTGCCAGCAGCCTAGGGGCTTCTACAGGACGAGAAAAACTGTTTTTT	CASSLGASTGREKLFF
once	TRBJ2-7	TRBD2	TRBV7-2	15	TGTGCCAGCAGCTTCACTAGCGGGATTTCCTACGAGCAGTACTTC	CASSFTSGISYEQYF
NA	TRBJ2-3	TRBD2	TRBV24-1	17	TGTGCCACCAGTGACTCCCCGGCGGGGGATACCACAGATACGCAGTATTTT	CATSDSPAGDTTDTQYF
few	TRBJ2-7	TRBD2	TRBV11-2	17	TGTGCCAGCAGCCAAAGGGGGGCGGGAGGGCCCCTCTACGAGCAGTACTTC	CASSQRGAGGPLYEQYF
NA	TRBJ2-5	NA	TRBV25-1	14	TGTGCCAGCAGTCTACTAGAATCCCCCAAGACCCAGTACTTC	CASSLLESPKTQYF
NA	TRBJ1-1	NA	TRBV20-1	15	TGCAGTGCTAGTTCGGCGGGCAGGGATGCCACTGAAGCTTTCTTT	CSASSAGRDATEAFF
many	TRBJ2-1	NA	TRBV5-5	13	TGTGCCAGCGTGCGGACAGACTACAATGAGCAGTTCTTC	CASVRTDYNEQFF
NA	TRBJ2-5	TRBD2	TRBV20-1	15	TGCAGTGCTAGAGACCCTTTAGCGGGAGTCGAGACCCAGTACTTC	CSARDPLAGVETQYF
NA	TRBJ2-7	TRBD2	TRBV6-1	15	TGTGCCAGCAGTGACGTGACTAGCGGGGCCTACGAGCAGTACTTC	CASSDVTSGAYEQYF
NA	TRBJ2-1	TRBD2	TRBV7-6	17	TGTGCCAGCAGCTTTGTGAGCGGGGGGGCCGTCTACAATGAGCAGTTCTTC	CASSFVSGGAVYNEQFF
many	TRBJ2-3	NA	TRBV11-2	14	TGTGCCAGCAGCTTAGATCTGAGCACAGATACGCAGTATTTT	CASSLDLSTDTQYF
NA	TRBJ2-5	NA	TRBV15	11	TGTGCCACCAGCAGAGGAGAGACCCAGTACTTC	CATSRGETQYF
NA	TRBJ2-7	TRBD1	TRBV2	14	TGTGCCATTATAGCTACGGACAGGGGGTACGAGCAGTACTTC	CAIIATDRGYEQYF
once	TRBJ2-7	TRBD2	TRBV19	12	TGTGCCAGCGGGAGGCCCCCCTACGAGCAGTACTTC	CASGRPPYEQYF
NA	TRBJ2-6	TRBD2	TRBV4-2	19	TGTGCCAGCAGCCGTTCTGCGGGAGCGTCCTCTCTTGGGGCCAACGTCCTGACTTTC	CASSRSAGASSLGANVLTF